This T cell receptor (beta chain) was recovered during a study of metastatic and nonmetastatic thyroid tumors. Study-wide background: Where malignant and benign thyroid patients were concerned, repertoires were compared across blood and tumor or nodule tissue. General study results and limits: According to reports, the diversity of TCR beta was significantly higher in malignant thyroid tumors than in benign nodules, and this held in both blood and tumor samples.

This clone was seen repeatedly, ten times or more. Its antigen is undetermined. As originally analysed: A classifier of distant metastasis in papillary thyroid cancer was built from CDR3 differences (across clinicopathological groups). MiXCR was used by TCRdb to re-call the PCR reads. TCRdb, not the original authors, processed these V and J calls. The sample yields approximately 24,000 clones, over 20% seen once. There were no patients who had received any treatment before thyroid surgery. This TCR was sampled from a male donor with papillary thyroid cancer or a benign thyroid nodule (not recorded which). Some clones in this sample may be carry-over from other donors' samples. Sequencing input: blood.

The DNA for the CDR3 is TGTGCCAGCAGTGAGATACAGGCCCCCTCCTACAATGAGCAGTTCTTC. As protein: CASSEIQAPSYNEQFF. The rearrangement joins TRBV28 to TRBJ2-1, with D perhaps TRBD1 (5 bases). The V end was cut by 5 bases, the J end by 0 bases, with 14 bases between. The CDR3 is made up of 16 amino acids. Germline CDR1 and CDR2: MDHEN and SYDVKM. The full variable domain, in which reference TRBV28 and TRBJ2-1 provide the parts outside the CDR3, is DVKVTQSSRYLVKRTGEKVFLECVQDMDHENMFWYRQDPGLGLRLIYFSYDVKMKEKGDIPEGYSVSREKKERFSLILESASTNQTSMYLCASSEIQAPSYNEQFFGPGTRLTVL.